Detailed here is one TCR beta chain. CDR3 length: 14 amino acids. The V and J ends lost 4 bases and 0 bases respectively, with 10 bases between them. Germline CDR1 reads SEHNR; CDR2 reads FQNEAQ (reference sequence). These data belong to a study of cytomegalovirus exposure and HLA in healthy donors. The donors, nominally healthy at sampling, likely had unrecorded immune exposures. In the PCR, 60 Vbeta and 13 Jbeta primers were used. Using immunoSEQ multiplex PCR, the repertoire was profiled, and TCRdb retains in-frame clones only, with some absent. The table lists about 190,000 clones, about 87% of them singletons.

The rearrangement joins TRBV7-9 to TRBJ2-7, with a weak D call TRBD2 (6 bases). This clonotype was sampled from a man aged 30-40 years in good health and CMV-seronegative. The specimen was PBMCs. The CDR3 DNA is TGTGCCAGCAGCTCGGCGGGGAGCTCCTACGAGCAGTACTTC. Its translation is CASSSAGSSYEQYF.